This T cell receptor beta chain was obtained from a study of T-cell memory formation after mild COVID-19. Overall study findings and caveats: Clones contracting day 15 to 85 were balanced CD4/CD8; later expanders leaned CD4+. The main location of contracting CD4+ clones was CM and EM, and that of contracting CD8+ clones was EMRA.

Constant-segment primers and 5'RACE yielded cDNA libraries for TCR alpha and TCR beta, each carrying sample barcodes and UMIs. TCRdb re-called the 5' RACE reads with MiXCR, one entry per CDR3 protein. This sample has 450,000 to 650,000 distinct CDR3 sequences; about a fifth occur once, and the top ten carry roughly 9.1%. The CDR3 has 18 amino acids. V was trimmed by 3 bases and J by 5 bases, leaving 23 bases between them. As to this clonotype: The antigen is not known.

The TCR sequence derives from an adult woman who had mild COVID-19 (a few samples of this study predate the infection). Cell type and time point are not known. The sequencing input was PBMCs or a T cell subset sorted from them (not recorded which). The rearrangement uses TRBV12-3 or TRBV12-4 and TRBJ1-5, with D tentatively TRBD1 (6 bases). The DNA of the CDR3 is TGTGCCAGCAGTTTGGGTCTTTCAGGGGTGACTGCGGATCAGCCCCAGCATTTT. This sequence encodes CASSLGLSGVTADQPQHF.